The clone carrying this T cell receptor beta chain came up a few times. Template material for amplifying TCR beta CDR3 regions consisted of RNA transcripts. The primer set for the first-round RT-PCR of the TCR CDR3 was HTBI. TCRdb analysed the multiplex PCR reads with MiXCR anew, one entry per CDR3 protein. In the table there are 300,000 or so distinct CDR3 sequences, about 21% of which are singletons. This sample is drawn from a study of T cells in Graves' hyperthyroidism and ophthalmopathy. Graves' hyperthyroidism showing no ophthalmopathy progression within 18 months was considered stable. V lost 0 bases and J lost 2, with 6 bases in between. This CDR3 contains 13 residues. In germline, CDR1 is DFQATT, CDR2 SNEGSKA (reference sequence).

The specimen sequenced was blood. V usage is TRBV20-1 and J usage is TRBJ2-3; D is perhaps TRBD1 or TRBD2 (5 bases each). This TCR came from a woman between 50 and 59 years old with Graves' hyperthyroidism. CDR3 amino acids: CSARDGTTDTQYF. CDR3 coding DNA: TGCAGTGCTAGAGATGGGACCACAGATACGCAGTATTTT.